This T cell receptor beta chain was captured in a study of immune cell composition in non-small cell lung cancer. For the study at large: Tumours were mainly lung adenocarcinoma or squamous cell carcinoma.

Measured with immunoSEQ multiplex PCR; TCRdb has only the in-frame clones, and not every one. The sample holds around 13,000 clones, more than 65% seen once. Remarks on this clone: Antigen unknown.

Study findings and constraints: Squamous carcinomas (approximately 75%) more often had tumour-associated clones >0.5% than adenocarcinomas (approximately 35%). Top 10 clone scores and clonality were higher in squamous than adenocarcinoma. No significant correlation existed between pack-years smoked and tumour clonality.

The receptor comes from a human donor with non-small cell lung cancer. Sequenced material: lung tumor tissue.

Here the CDR3 DNA reads TGTGCCAGCAGTCCCACCGGAGGGCCCCAGCATTTT. Amino acid sequence: CASSPTGGPQHF. The chain uses TRBV27 and TRBJ1-5; D gene uncertain. The V end lost 5 bases, the J end lost 9 bases, and 11 bases lay between the germline ends. There are 12 residues in the CDR3. Germline V gene lookup returns CDR1 MNHEY and CDR2 SMNVEV (reference sequence).